This TCR beta chain was obtained from a study of cytomegalovirus exposure and HLA in healthy donors (dated 2017 in TCRdb). Turning to the overall study: In an earlier analysis of 450 to 750 of the donors, about 260 Gb of sequence data and some 100 million unique TCR beta sequences from approximately 180 million T cells were reported. Rather than using new phenotypic data, the later analysis identified candidate immune exposures from TCR beta sequences and from how often those sequences occurred across donors. In a later genetic analysis, genome-wide SNP genotypes for about three fifths of the 666 donors were used, and that subset was treated as a discovery cohort. In addition to the first cohort of around 670 subjects, a separate validation cohort of 130 or so different subjects was used. An early release that covered some 630 HLA-typed donors contained approximately 290 gigabases of sequencing data and approximately 85 million unique TCR sequences. Of the roughly 400 genotyped donors, roughly 85% fell in the genetic ancestry cluster associated with self-reported Caucasian donors. An earlier analysis of about 600 of the donors used high-throughput TCR beta sequencing to judge whether each TCR beta V gene segment behaved as functional or pseudogenic. A later analysis re-analyzed previously published TCR beta repertoires from roughly 630 donors and added high-resolution HLA genotyping to study TCR occurrence patterns. The number of typed donors differed by locus: roughly 629-640 for A, B, C, DRB1 and DQB1; some 500 for DQA1; some 610 for DPA1; and 450 to 480 for DPB1. A few DR-DQ haplotypes were treated as single units for association and clustering because of strong linkage in the cohort. The study used immunosequencing to profile the T cell repertoires of about 670 subjects and linked those repertoires to cytomegalovirus serostatus. Among about 370 genotyped donors of the cohort, an average of roughly 230,000 unique TCR beta nucleotide sequences was sequenced per donor, of which 15% to 20% were non-productive. To predict cytomegalovirus infection status, the study combined high-throughput TCR immunosequencing, statistical association of individual TCRs with disease status, and machine learning. Donor age, sex, ethnicity and CMV serostatus were compiled together with the repertoire data. The study was designed to test whether signatures of past pathogen exposure could be identified by cataloging public T cell receptors. HLA typing covered class I and class II loci at four-digit resolution. Every repertoire in the discovery cohort had been generated on one and the same sequencing platform. Results the study describes overall, beyond this receptor: The classifier was reported to diagnose cytomegalovirus status with high specificity and sensitivity in both the original cohort and the validation cohort. While some public TCRs were present in many individuals, most TCR sequences turned up only very rarely across donors. Three of the identified cytomegalovirus-associated TCR beta chains were confirmed in vitro to be specific for cytomegalovirus antigens. In a later analysis, HLA-associated TCR beta chains showed more clonal expansion and lower generation probabilities than non-associated chains that were equally common. In a later genetic analysis, a missense DCLRE1C variant was associated with V-gene and J-gene trimming of TCR beta chains, and the association was replicated in an independent cohort. The study gave a list of 150 to 200 TCR beta chains associated with cytomegalovirus. Because the 87-base-pair reads could not distinguish some IMGT-functional V segments, including TRBV6-2 and TRBV6-3, those segments were excluded. The presence/absence analyses assumed that sequencing depth was roughly uniform across donors, and that assumption may not be true. The only immune exposure information available for the cohort was CMV serostatus. Because counts were too low, about 15 rarely observed V segments, including chromosome 9 orphons, were left out of the earlier analysis of about 500 of the donors. Correlated functional status among segregating V segments might reflect linkage disequilibrium, but an unknown experimental factor could not be ruled out. Broadly in line with IMGT annotations, most TCR beta V segments showed up in productive rearrangements about 87% or about 30% of the time in an earlier analysis of under 700 of the donors. A cluster of highly shared sequence variants was judged likely to be a technical artifact of the sequencing pipeline. A later analysis reported that several top co-occurrence clusters appeared linked to parvovirus B19, influenza, CMV and Epstein-Barr virus. Because some donors lacked HLA typing at each locus, the association tests relied only on the typed subset. In this cohort, only TCR beta chains were sequenced, and detectable features were limited by the absence of alpha or paired-chain data. A further reported finding was that TCR beta sequences accurately predicted the HLA-A and HLA-B alleles for most subjects in the first cohort. When HLA alleles, especially DR and DQ, strongly co-occurred, attributing TCR associations to individual alleles was difficult. At a false discovery rate of 0.05, a later analysis linked approximately 18,000 TCR beta sequences to specific HLA alleles. According to a later genetic analysis, donors in an Asian-associated ancestry cluster had fewer N-insertions in productive TCRs than the roughly 700-donor mean. A later analysis found that most CMV-associated TCR beta chains appeared HLA-restricted, with HLA associations seemingly driven largely by CMV exposure. In a later analysis, TCR association rates were found to vary across HLA loci, with the most associated TCRs seen for DRB1 alleles and the fewest for HLA-C alleles. According to the authors, the approach could potentially be generalized to other disease states and immunological phenotypes.

Reading from cysteine to phenylalanine, the CDR3 counts 14 amino acids. The entry retains the CDR3 DNA only, 42 bases that are in frame from base 1. The germline V gene encodes CDR1 SGHNT and CDR2 YENEEA. V sheds 3 bases and J sheds 6 bases, leaving 13 bases between their ends. Library generation was performed with the immunoSEQ multiplex PCR assay. For the multiplex PCR, a mixture combining 60 forward primers for TCR Vbeta segments and 13 reverse primers for TCR Jbeta segments was used. A multiplex PCR assay on genomic DNA amplified the CDR3 region of rearranged TCR beta genes. The amplified TCR beta libraries were sequenced on the Illumina HiSeq System as 87-base-pair reads. The study's own analysis went as follows. A later analysis tallied about 77 million unique TCR beta chains across the 666 repertoires, and approximately 9.9 million of those chains were shared by two or more donors. Raw reads were error-corrected and collapsed into unique sequences by a nearest-neighbor algorithm in which closely related sequences were merged to remove PCR and sequencing errors. CDR3 sequences were aligned to IMGT reference sequences to assign V, D and J gene segments. For a sequence to be retained, a match of at least six nucleotides to both a V gene segment and a J gene segment was required. A rearrangement counted as productive if the CDR3 had no stop codons and remained in frame with V and J, and every other rearrangement counted as non-productive. CDR3 was defined according to IMGT convention as the region running from the second conserved V-encoded cysteine to the conserved J-encoded phenylalanine. Sequences without an unambiguous match to a single V gene segment were excluded from the earlier analysis of about 600 of the donors. In an earlier analysis of some 590 of the donors, a V segment was called functional when productive rearrangements were above 56.7%, and segregating when the standard deviation between donors exceeded 5%. A statistical classification framework was built to diagnose cytomegalovirus status from the catalog of TCR beta chain sequences. V and J gene assignment, in a later analysis, came from comparing TCR nucleotide sequences with IMGT/GENE-DB human TR gene sequences. Using the TCRdist pipeline, a later analysis assigned CDR3 sequences along with most-parsimonious VDJ recombination scenarios. A later analysis defined each TCR beta chain by its CDR3 amino acid sequence plus V-gene family, and excluded reads lacking a unique V-gene family. A later analysis removed 500 to 600 highly shared, low-generation-probability nucleotide sequences to deal with suspected cross-contamination and a sequencing artifact. A later analysis calculated a clonal expansion index for each public chain from normalized within-repertoire ranks of inferred template counts. In a later analysis, generation probabilities were computed with a VDJ recombination model fitted to out-of-frame rearrangements, and the resulting probabilities were checked against IGoR. In a later analysis, TCR-TCR, TCR-HLA and TCR-CMV co-occurrence was scored with hypergeometric tests, and a repertoire-size bias correction was applied to TCR pairs. To estimate false discovery rates, a later analysis permuted the HLA or CMV assignments 20 times. In a later analysis, co-occurring TCRs were grouped with DBSCAN, and TCRdist sequence similarity was added when clustering was performed within HLA-allele-positive subsets. For co-occurrence clustering, repertoires with fewer than 30,000 or more than 120,000 public chains were excluded, along with four or five repertoires with anomalous nucleotide sharing. In its TCRdb copy, this immuneACCESS table keeps in-frame sequences only and misses some clones. Where compared with another copy, unresolved V genes explain less than half of these, and the others have no known cause. V and J calls and clone size are as listed in that table; D and trimming were resolved from the DNA. Here the sample has 130,000 or so clones; 70% to 85% occur a single time. Clones ranked in the top ten supply about 1.7% of the sample.

About this clone: What this receptor recognizes is not known. No qualities accompany the bases; no much larger clone lies one base away.

The cohort comprised some 730 healthy bone marrow donors. At the time of sampling, all cohort members were nominally healthy, though unrecorded immune exposures were likely present. The donor tested CMV seronegative and was one of the 352 seronegative cohort members. A peripheral blood sample was provided by each donor, and peripheral blood mononuclear cells were used for TCR beta sequencing. The Qiagen DNeasy Blood Extraction Kit was used to extract genomic DNA from the blood cell samples. Sequencing used PBMCs. Rearrangement joined TRBV11-3 to TRBJ2-3; the best D guess is TRBD2, with 6 bases matching. This sequence originates from a man in his forties in good health and CMV-seronegative. Here is the DNA: TGTGCCAGCAGCTTGGCGGGCGGAGGGGATACGCAGTATTTT. Its protein reads: CASSLAGGGDTQYF.